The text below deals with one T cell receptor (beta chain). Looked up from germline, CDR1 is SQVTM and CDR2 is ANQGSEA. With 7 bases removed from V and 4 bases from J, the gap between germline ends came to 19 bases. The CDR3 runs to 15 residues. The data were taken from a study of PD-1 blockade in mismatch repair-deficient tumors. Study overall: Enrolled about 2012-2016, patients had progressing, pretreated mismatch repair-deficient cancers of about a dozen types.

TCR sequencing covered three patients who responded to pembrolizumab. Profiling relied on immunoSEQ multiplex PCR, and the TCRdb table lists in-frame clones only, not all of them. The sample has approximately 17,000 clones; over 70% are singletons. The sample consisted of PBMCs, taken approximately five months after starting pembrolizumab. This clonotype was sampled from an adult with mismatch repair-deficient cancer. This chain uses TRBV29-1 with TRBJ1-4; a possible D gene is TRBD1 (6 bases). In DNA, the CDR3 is TGCAGCGCTACTACAGGGTTTCCCTATAATGAAAAACTGTTTTTT. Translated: CSATTGFPYNEKLFF.